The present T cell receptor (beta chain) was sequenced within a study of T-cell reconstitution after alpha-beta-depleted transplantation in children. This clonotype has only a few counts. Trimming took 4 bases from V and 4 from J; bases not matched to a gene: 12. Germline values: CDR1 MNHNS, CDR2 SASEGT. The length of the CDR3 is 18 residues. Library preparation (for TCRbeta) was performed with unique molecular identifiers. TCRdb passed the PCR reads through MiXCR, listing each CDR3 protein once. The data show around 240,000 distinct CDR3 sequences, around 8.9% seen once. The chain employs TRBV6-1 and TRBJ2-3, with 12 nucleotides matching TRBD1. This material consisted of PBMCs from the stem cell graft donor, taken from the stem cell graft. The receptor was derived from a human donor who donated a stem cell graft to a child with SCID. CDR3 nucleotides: TGTGCCAGCAGTGGCTACTTTTCCGGGACAGGGGGCGCAGATACGCAGTATTTT. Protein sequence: CASSGYFSGTGGADTQYF.